These T cell receptor beta chains were read from a single sample in a study of blood T cell repertoires in COVID-19. TCRdb's table, derived via immunoSEQ multiplex PCR, lists solely in-frame clones and lacks some. The sample yields roughly 120,000 clones, 85% to 90% seen once. Sequencing was done on a sample of peripheral blood. These receptor sequences come from a woman aged 45-65 years with acute or convalescent COVID-19. Each CDR3 is given with its conserved first and last residue. A D gene is named only where the DNA matches it firmly. Only part of the rows carry a size: once, few, many, or a class if the clone is expanded.

clone size	V gene	D gene	J gene	CDR3 protein	CDR3 DNA
.	TRBV6-4	TRBD2	TRBJ2-1	CASSVTSGSGNEQFF	TGTGCCAGCAGCGTAACTAGCGGGAGTGGTAATGAGCAGTTCTTC
.	TRBV5-1	.	TRBJ1-2	CASSADSYYGYTF	TGCGCCAGCAGCGCCGACAGCTACTATGGCTACACCTTC
.	TRBV28	TRBD2	TRBJ2-1	CASSLARTSGPYNEQFF	TGTGCCAGCAGTTTAGCTCGGACTAGCGGGCCTTACAATGAGCAGTTCTTC
.	TRBV28	.	TRBJ2-3	CASILSGGGTQYF	TGTGCCAGCATACTAAGCGGTGGCGGTACGCAGTATTTT
.	TRBV29-1	TRBD1	TRBJ2-7	CSAGTGRYEQYF	TGCAGCGCAGGGACAGGGAGGTACGAGCAGTACTTC
.	TRBV15	.	TRBJ1-2	CATSRGRGPPGYTF	TGTGCCACCAGCAGAGGCAGGGGACCTCCGGGCTACACCTTC
.	TRBV19	TRBD1	TRBJ2-7	CASSSRDSYEQYF	TGTGCCAGTAGTAGCAGGGACAGCTACGAGCAGTACTTC
.	TRBV7-8	TRBD1	TRBJ1-5	CASSLDRDNQPQHF	TGTGCCAGCAGTTTAGACAGGGACAATCAGCCCCAGCATTTT
.	TRBV6-5	TRBD1	TRBJ1-2	CASRAGTGGDYGYTF	TGTGCCAGCAGAGCCGGGACAGGGGGCGACTATGGCTACACCTTC
.	TRBV12-5	.	TRBJ2-7	CASGLQGLLYEQYF	TGTGCTAGTGGTTTGCAGGGCCTCCTTTACGAGCAGTACTTC
.	TRBV19	.	TRBJ1-5	CASSMGGGAQPQHF	TGTGCCAGTAGTATGGGGGGAGGGGCTCAGCCCCAGCATTTT
.	TRBV27	TRBD2	TRBJ2-3	CASRLAGGGDTQYF	TGTGCCAGCAGACTAGCGGGAGGGGGAGATACGCAGTATTTT
.	TRBV19	.	TRBJ2-1	CASSIAGTASYNEQFF	TGTGCCAGTAGTATAGCCGGGACTGCTTCCTACAATGAGCAGTTCTTC
once	TRBV18	.	TRBJ1-3	CASSTDRIHSGNTIYF	TGTGCCAGCTCAACGGACAGAATACACTCTGGAAACACCATATATTTT
.	TRBV6-4	.	TRBJ2-6	CASSGTAGANVLTF	TGTGCCAGCAGTGGGACAGCTGGGGCCAACGTCCTGACTTTC
.	TRBV7-8	.	TRBJ2-7	CASSFNQGSYEQYF	TGTGCCAGCAGCTTTAACCAGGGATCCTACGAGCAGTACTTC
.	TRBV28	TRBD1	TRBJ2-7	CASSGTGVGEQYF	TGTGCCAGCAGCGGGACAGGGGTGGGCGAGCAGTACTTC
.	TRBV7-2	TRBD2	TRBJ2-7	CASSLGLAGPHEQYF	TGTGCCAGCAGCTTAGGGCTAGCGGGGCCCCACGAGCAGTACTTC
.	TRBV28	TRBD1	TRBJ1-5	CASSTGQGGNQPQHF	TGTGCCAGCAGTACGGGACAGGGGGGCAATCAGCCCCAGCATTTT
.	TRBV3-1/TRBV3-2	TRBD2	TRBJ2-7	CASRPGLAGEFDEQYF	TGTGCCAGCAGGCCGGGACTAGCGGGAGAATTCGACGAGCAGTACTTC
.	TRBV24-1	.	TRBJ1-3	CATSTGTGNTIYF	TGTGCCACCAGTACAGGAACTGGAAACACCATATATTTT
.	TRBV21-1	.	TRBJ1-2	CASSTRVYGYTF	TGTGCCAGCAGCACCCGGGTCTATGGCTACACCTTC
.	TRBV6-1	.	TRBJ2-5	CASSELASERETQYF	TGTGCCAGCAGTGAATTGGCCTCGGAGAGGGAGACCCAGTACTTC
.	TRBV18	TRBD1	TRBJ1-1	CASSPNRGRSTEAFF	TGTGCCAGCTCACCCAACAGGGGAAGAAGCACTGAAGCTTTCTTT
.	TRBV3-1/TRBV3-2	.	TRBJ2-7	CASSQDPNSLREQYF	TGTGCCAGCAGCCAAGATCCGAACTCCCTCCGGGAGCAGTACTTC
.	TRBV7-2	TRBD2	TRBJ2-1	CASSPRTSGKLQFF	TGTGCCAGCAGCCCCAGGACTAGCGGGAAATTGCAGTTCTTC
few	TRBV7-2	.	TRBJ2-2	CASSLVGGMNTGELFF	TGTGCCAGCAGCTTAGTTGGAGGGATGAACACCGGGGAGCTGTTTTTT
.	TRBV6-1	.	TRBJ1-5	CASSEASRGNQPQHF	TGTGCCAGCAGTGAAGCGTCGAGGGGGAATCAGCCCCAGCATTTT
.	TRBV2	TRBD1	TRBJ2-3	CASRDRVTDTQYF	TGTGCCAGCCGGGACAGGGTCACAGATACGCAGTATTTT
.	TRBV28	.	TRBJ1-2	CASTGGSNYGYTF	TGTGCCAGCACTGGAGGATCTAACTATGGCTACACCTTC
.	TRBV5-1	TRBD2	TRBJ2-5	CASSPRGVGVGETQYF	TGCGCCAGCAGCCCCCGGGGGGTCGGGGTCGGAGAGACCCAGTACTTC
.	TRBV19	.	TRBJ1-2	CASSITGAYTF	TGTGCCAGTAGTATTACGGGAGCCTACACCTTC